These T cell receptor beta chains were read from a single sample in a study of liver allograft versus peripheral blood T cells. TCRdb itself ran the reads through MiXCR, one entry per CDR3 protein. The profile shows roughly 180 distinct CDR3 sequences, around a fifth of them singletons. All receptors derive from a human patient who had a liver transplant. A share of the T cells may be of graft donor origin. Each CDR3 is given without its conserved first and last residue. D genes are given only for firm matches.

V gene	D gene	CDR3 length	CDR3 protein
TRBV9	-	12	ASSATYGDSPLH
TRBV19	-	13	ASTFSSNSYNEQF
TRBV20-1	-	12	SARFVWQDYGYT
TRBV27	-	15	ASSTRTGSLWANVLT
TRBV19	-	12	ASSIASGIETQY
TRBV19	-	12	ASSLGVFYTEAF
TRBV6-1	TRBD2	14	ASEPIAGTSTDTQY
TRBV28	TRBD2	14	ASSSGLATFYNEQF
TRBV29-1	-	12	SVPDGAGQNLQY
TRBV29-1	-	12	SGSQGPGYNEQF
TRBV10-3	-	13	AISESGDPLYGYT
TRBV20-1	-	11	SARPYGEETQY
TRBV13	-	10	ASSFLGYEQY
TRBV7-9	-	13	ASSLGGLGSSPLH
TRBV4-1	-	15	ASSPSGDLAPSYEQY
TRBV6-6	-	12	ASSYAGAQETQY
TRBV6-5	TRBD2	17	ASSYSKTSGYYFSYEQY
TRBV27	-	11	ASSLTYGQPQH
TRBV14	-	10	ASSQEVTEQY
TRBV28	-	10	ASTPFRGPLH
TRBV6-6	-	12	ASSGGGSNQPQH
TRBV7-9	-	14	ASSFRTVKANTEAF